A selection of T cell receptor beta chains follows, all from one sample in a study of T-cell reconstitution after alpha-beta-depleted transplantation in children. MiXCR was run by TCRdb on the PCR reads, yielding one entry per CDR3 protein. The data contain about 980,000 distinct CDR3 sequences, under 30% of them singletons. This material consisted of PBMCs, mostly from graft donor cells, taken 360 days after TCRalphabeta/CD19-depleted stem cell transplant. The origin of the receptors is a boy under two years old who had a stem cell transplant for SCID, so the T cells may come from the graft donor. Each CDR3 is given with its conserved first and last residue. Fields, in order: D gene, V gene, clone size, J gene, CDR3 DNA, CDR3 protein. A D gene is named only where the DNA matches it firmly. Clone size is not always given. Where it is, it says once, few, many or a class for expanded clones.

>TRBD1|TRBV20-1|.|TRBJ1-1
TGCAGTGCTAGTGACAGGGAGGGGGAAACTGAAGCTTTCTTT
CSASDREGETEAFF
>.|TRBV6-1|.|TRBJ1-2
TGTGCCAGAACAGAACACAGCGACCCCCTCTATGGCTACACCTTC
CARTEHSDPLYGYTF
>.|TRBV25-1|few|TRBJ2-2
TGTGCCAGCAGTGAATACAGGAGCACCGGGGAGCTGTTTTTT
CASSEYRSTGELFF
>TRBD1|TRBV12-3/TRBV12-4|.|TRBJ2-1
TGTGCCAGCACCCAGGGTCGGGACAGGGGCAATGAGCAGTTCTTC
CASTQGRDRGNEQFF
>TRBD1|TRBV28|.|TRBJ2-7
TGTGCCAGCAGAAATTCCGGGACAGGGGGGTACGAGCAGTACTTC
CASRNSGTGGYEQYF
>TRBD1|TRBV5-6|.|TRBJ2-1
TGTGCCAGCAGCCTATGGACAGGCTTGAGCTCCTACAATGAGCAGTTCTTC
CASSLWTGLSSYNEQFF
>TRBD2|TRBV5-5|.|TRBJ2-5
TGTGCCAGCAGTATTAGCGGGGTTCTCCAAGAGACCCAGTACTTC
CASSISGVLQETQYF
>TRBD2|TRBV20-1|.|TRBJ2-3
TGCAGTGCTTGGACTAGCGCCCAGGGTACGCAGTATTTT
CSAWTSAQGTQYF
>.|TRBV20-1|.|TRBJ1-4
TGCAGTGCACCGGCGGAGACTAATGAAAAACTGTTTTTT
CSAPAETNEKLFF
>.|TRBV6-5|few|TRBJ1-1
TGTGCCAGCAGTTACAAGGCAAACATGAACACTGAAGCTTTCTTT
CASSYKANMNTEAFF
>.|TRBV20-1|.|TRBJ2-7
TGCACTGCTATGTGGGCAGCCCACTACGAGCAGTACTTC
CTAMWAAHYEQYF
>.|TRBV6-5|.|TRBJ1-6
TGTGCCAGCAGTTATGGGCCACTGGGACGGGCCAATTCACCCCTCCACTTT
CASSYGPLGRANSPLHF
>.|TRBV7-6|.|TRBJ1-1
TGTGCCAGCAGCCCCGGCGCGGCAGGGGTATATTCTGAAGCTTTCTTT
CASSPGAAGVYSEAFF
>TRBD1|TRBV5-5|many|TRBJ1-1
TGTGCCAGCAAATGGGACAGAATCGACACTGAAGCTTTCTTT
CASKWDRIDTEAFF
>.|TRBV7-2|.|TRBJ2-3
TGTGCCAGCAGCTTAATGGTGGGGGGCGGTAGAGATACGCAGTATTTT
CASSLMVGGGRDTQYF
>.|TRBV15|few|TRBJ2-7
TGTGCCACCAGCAGAAAACGGGACGGAACCTACGAGCAGTACTTC
CATSRKRDGTYEQYF
>TRBD1|TRBV12-3/TRBV12-4|.|TRBJ2-7
TGTGCCAGCAGTCCATCGGACAGGGCTTCCTACGAGCAGTACTTC
CASSPSDRASYEQYF
>.|TRBV7-9|few|TRBJ1-1
TGTGCCAGCAGTCTACAGGCCCCAGCGGCTGAAGCTTTCTTT
CASSLQAPAAEAFF
>.|TRBV4-1|.|TRBJ2-1
TGCGCCAGCAGCCAGCACGAAGGGGGGAGCTCCTACAATGAGCAGTTCTTC
CASSQHEGGSSYNEQFF
>TRBD1|TRBV5-1|many|TRBJ2-7
TGCGCCAGCAGCTTGGTTGGGACAGGAGCTTACGAGCAGTACTTC
CASSLVGTGAYEQYF
>.|TRBV7-9|.|TRBJ2-1
TGTGCCAGCAGCTTAGGAGACGACAATGAGCAGTTCTTC
CASSLGDDNEQFF
>TRBD1|TRBV4-1|.|TRBJ2-7
TGCGCCAGCAGCCGCGGACAGGGGGTTTCCGAGCAGTACTTC
CASSRGQGVSEQYF
>TRBD1|TRBV7-2|few|TRBJ1-2
TGTGCCAGCAGCTTAGCGCTCAGGGGGGCCTATGGCTACACCTTC
CASSLALRGAYGYTF
>.|TRBV20-1|few|TRBJ1-5
TGCAGTGCTTCCGGGACCCCGGGGGCATATAGCAATCAGCCCCAGCATTTT
CSASGTPGAYSNQPQHF
>.|TRBV20-1|.|TRBJ2-5
TGCAGTGCTAGATCTATGGGGGTTGAGACCCAGTACTTC
CSARSMGVETQYF
>.|TRBV28|few|TRBJ2-3
TGTGCACTAGGTCAGGGCGTATCTGATACGCAGTATTTT
CALGQGVSDTQYF
>.|TRBV11-2|.|TRBJ1-1
TGTGCCAGCACCGGGGGCTTTGTGATGAACACTGAAGCTTTCTTT
CASTGGFVMNTEAFF
>.|TRBV7-9|.|TRBJ2-6
TGTGCCAGCAGCTTATTTGTCGGCGGGACCAACGTCCTGACTTTC
CASSLFVGGTNVLTF
>TRBD1|TRBV12-3/TRBV12-4|.|TRBJ1-1
TGTGCCAGCAGTTTAGGGACAGGGTTACGGAACACTGAAGCTTTCTTT
CASSLGTGLRNTEAFF
>.|TRBV12-3/TRBV12-4|.|TRBJ2-7
TGTGCCAGCAGTTTTACAGGGTCCCCCGAGCAGTACTTC
CASSFTGSPEQYF
>TRBD2|TRBV5-1|.|TRBJ2-5
TGCGCCAGCAGGAGCGGGGGGGCGGCCGGTGAGACCCAGTACTTC
CASRSGGAAGETQYF
>TRBD1|TRBV15|few|TRBJ2-5
TGTGCCACCAGCAGACACCCCGGACAGGGCCAAGAGACCCAGTACTTC
CATSRHPGQGQETQYF
>.|TRBV5-5|few|TRBJ1-6
TGTGCCAGCAGCGCCGGACAGAATAGTAATTCACCCCTCCACTTT
CASSAGQNSNSPLHF
>.|TRBV12-3/TRBV12-4|.|TRBJ2-3
TGTGCCAGCAGCCAGGGACTCCTTACGTATTTT
CASSQGLLTYF
>.|TRBV2|.|TRBJ2-7
TGTGCCAGCAGTTCCCAGGGGTTGTACGAGCAGTACTTC
CASSSQGLYEQYF
>.|TRBV7-9|.|TRBJ2-3
TGTGCCAGCAGCTTGGGAGAAGTCACAGATACGCAGTATTTT
CASSLGEVTDTQYF
>.|TRBV12-3/TRBV12-4|once|TRBJ1-5
TGTGCCAGCACCCTGGCAAGCAATCAGCCCCAGCATTTT
CASTLASNQPQHF
>.|TRBV15|few|TRBJ2-5
TGTGCCACCAGCAGAGATGGGGACGGGGAGCAAGAGACCCAGTACTTC
CATSRDGDGEQETQYF
>TRBD1|TRBV6-5|.|TRBJ2-7
TGTGCCAGCAGCAAGACGACAGGGACCTACGAGCAGTACTTC
CASSKTTGTYEQYF
>.|TRBV2|few|TRBJ1-1
TGTGCCAGCGGGGAGGAGATGAACACTGAAGCTTTCTTT
CASGEEMNTEAFF
>TRBD2|TRBV20-1|.|TRBJ2-1
TGCAGTGCTAGAGATAGTGTGGCGGGGGGCTACAATGAGCAGTTCTTC
CSARDSVAGGYNEQFF
>.|TRBV20-1|few|TRBJ2-5
TGCAGTGGTAGGGGGACTACTCAAGAGACCCAGTACTTC
CSGRGTTQETQYF